This T cell receptor (beta chain) came from a study of shared clonotypes between healthy human individuals (dated by TCRdb to about 2020). Turning to the overall study: The cohort included three men and a couple of women between 18 and 49 years of age. For each donor, CD4 naive and CD4 memory were each given three plates, CD8 naive was given two plates, and CD8 memory was given one plate. To estimate repertoire size and how much clonotype sharing occurs between individuals, the study deeply sequenced the blood TCR repertoires of several healthy adults. Libraries were prepared and TCR repertoires were sequenced by different laboratories using diverse techniques, in order to increase sequencing depth and limit assay-specific biases. Leukapheresis yielded between about 0.85 and 9.5 billion PBMCs per donor. Beyond this particular receptor, the publication reports: Compared with non-shared clonotypes, clonotypes shared by all four sorted-subset donors had higher generation probabilities. Sampling was restricted to blood, and TCR repertoires in tissue are likely to differ from TCR repertoires in blood. When a few donors were compared, the shared fraction of clonotypes was around 5% for naive CD4, approximately 3.3% for naive CD8, 2% to 2.5% for memory CD4, and 0.35% to 0.4% for memory CD8. Because the study included a small number of donors, the genetic and exposure-history diversity represented was limited. Pairwise subsampling indicated that sequencing depth was expected to affect the degree of clonotype sharing among donors. Incomplete sequencing was indicated by rarefaction of sorted-subset datasets, despite the large sequencing depth. Naive subsets generally had larger estimated clonotype richness than memory subsets did.

The donors were healthy, HIV-negative adults who had no recently reported acute infections or vaccinations. Only Caucasian adults living in Nashville, Tennessee, USA were represented among the donors. Magnetic negative selection was used to enrich CD4+ T cells, after which naive cells were positively selected on CD45RA and the negative fraction became the memory subset. After blood collection by leukapheresis, PBMCs were isolated using Ficoll-Histopaque density gradient centrifugation and then cryopreserved in the vapor phase of liquid nitrogen. Analytical flow cytometry was used to check the purity and quantity of every magnetically sorted T cell population. Each sorted fraction had its genomic DNA isolated and then quantified by UV absorbance on a Nanodrop 2000c. V is shortened by 2 bases, J by 4 bases, and the region joining them spans 9 bases. CDR1 and CDR2 are drawn from the germline V gene: SGHRS, YFSETQ. The CDR3 holds 13 amino acids from the cysteine to the phenylalanine. Only the CDR3 DNA is retained, 39 bases long and in frame from the first base.

TCR CDR3 regions were amplified from genomic DNA by multiplex PCR using the deep immunoSEQ assay. Extracted genomic DNA from each cell subset was spread evenly across all wells of several immunoSEQ 96-well plates, with each plate serving as a replicate. For sorted subsets, approximately 190 ng genomic DNA, equal to 30,000 or so T cell genomes, was loaded into each replicate PCR. Purified libraries were measured with a Qubit 3.0 fluorometer, size-checked on a Bioanalyzer 2100, and measured again with the KAPA Library Quantification kit. Each immunoSEQ 96-well plate was sequenced on its own single-read 150-cycle Illumina NextSeq 550 flow cell. As for how the authors treated the data: Because the immunoSEQ output held only junctional sequences and lacked quality scores, the filtering could not match the filtering applied to full-length reads. To assign V/J genes and CDR3, sequences were annotated against IMGT germline references using PyIR, a Python wrapper for IgBLAST v1.9. Reads were filtered out if the reads had weak V/J assignments (E-value above 1e-6), no CDR3, stop codons, out-of-frame junctions, or ambiguous translated residues. A V3J clonotype was defined by an identical inferred V gene, J gene, and CDR3 amino acid sequence. The percentage overlap between two repertoires was calculated by dividing the number of shared unique clonotypes by the size of the smaller repertoire. Repertoire richness was assessed with RTK rarefaction, the Chao1 estimator, and Recon v2.1 estimates of unobserved clonotypes. Generation probabilities for all TCRbeta clonotypes obtained by the gDNA method from a handful of donors were computed using OLGA. This immuneACCESS table, as held by TCRdb, lists in-frame sequences with V and J called but not all clones. Of the missing ones, under half trace to an unresolved V gene in checked studies; the others have no known cause. The DNA gave D and trimming, while V, J and clone size come from that table. This sample holds over a million clones; around 78% were observed only once. In total, the top ten clones hold 0.6% to 0.75% of the sample.

On this clone: No cognate antigen has been identified for it. Base quality data are lacking; no much larger clone is found one base away. Other DNA sequences from this sample encode an identical CDR3 as well.

The sequence links TRBV5-1 to TRBJ1-1, with the identity of the D gene unclear. The clonotype originates from a man younger than 30 in good health. Some clones in this sample may be carry-over from other donors' samples. The sequenced sample consisted of memory CD4+ T cells from PBMCs. What this sample's cell subset or site label stands for: CD45RA-negative fraction. The CDR3 protein sequence reads: CASSFEGRTEAFF. The DNA is as follows: TGCGCCAGCAGCTTCGAGGGTCGCACTGAAGCTTTCTTT.